Each of the 28 T cell receptor beta chains below was sequenced from the same sample in a study of blood T cell repertoires in COVID-19. Method: immunoSEQ multiplex PCR; TCRdb's copy keeps in-frame clones and lacks some. In the table there are some 300,000 clones, 75% to 90% of which are singletons. Sequenced: peripheral blood. All receptors come from a woman in her 50s with COVID-19, enrolled during active disease.

CDR3 loop: CASSTGTSSYEQYF. For the CDR3, the DNA is TGTGCCAGCAGTACCGGGACTAGCAGCTACGAGCAGTACTTC. The chain employs TRBV2 and TRBJ2-7; 9 bases fit TRBD2. The CDR3 is 14 amino acids. CDR1 SNHLY and CDR2 FYNNEI come from the germline V gene. J lost 3 bases, V lost 5 bases, and 5 bases had no gene match.

V is TRBV3-1 (or the pseudogene TRBV3-2) and J is TRBJ1-2; 9 bases are a match to TRBD1. Trimming cost V 4 bases and J 7 bases; bases outside gene matches: 7. The germline V gene encodes CDR1 LGHDT and CDR2 YNNKEL (reference sequence). The CDR3 is 14 residues long. The CDR3 here is CASSLWDRDAGYTF. The DNA for the CDR3 is TGTGCCAGCAGCCTTTGGGACAGGGATGCTGGCTACACCTTC.

The J gene is TRBJ1-2, the V gene TRBV3-1 (or the pseudogene TRBV3-2), with 8 bases lining up with TRBD1. Trimming at V came to 7 bases and at J to 2 bases, leaving 9 bases not matched to a gene. CDR3 length equals 15 residues. Per the germline V gene, CDR1 is LGHDT and CDR2 is YNNKEL (reference sequence). CDR3 loop: CASNDLDRANYGYTF. Written as DNA, the CDR3 is TGTGCCAGCAACGACCTGGACAGGGCCAACTATGGCTACACCTTC.

The chain combines TRBV11-2 with TRBJ2-7; possible D gene TRBD1, 8 bases. The CDR3 has 17 amino acids. Trimming left V 4 bases short and J 0 bases short, with 19 bases between. CDR1 and CDR2 from the germline V gene are SGHAT and FQNNGV. This CDR3 is CASSSQGTGGSSYEQYF. Here the CDR3 DNA reads TGTGCCAGCAGCTCGCAGGGGACAGGCGGGAGCTCCTACGAGCAGTACTTC.

The genes are TRBV11-3 and TRBJ2-1; TRBD1 matches 7 bases. CDR3 length equals 15 residues. V was clipped by 4 bases and J by 3 bases; unmatched bases: 6. Germline V gene data show CDR1 as SGHNT and CDR2 as YENEEA. CDR3 sequence reads: CASSWDSLLYNEQFF. As DNA, the CDR3 is TGTGCCAGCAGCTGGGACAGCCTACTCTACAATGAGCAGTTCTTC.

This clone was observed at least ten times. The chain links TRBV4-1 to TRBJ1-5; D is perhaps TRBD1 (5 bases). This CDR3 region has 15 residues. CDR1 is MGHRA and CDR2 is YSYEKL in the germline V gene. V gave up 2 bases and J gave up 7 bases, with 15 bases separating them. The CDR3 loop is CASSQTPTGGQPQHF. CDR3 nucleotides: TGCGCCAGCAGCCAAACCCCGACGGGGGGGCAGCCCCAGCATTTT.

V is TRBV6-2 or TRBV6-3 and J is TRBJ2-3; TRBD2 agrees at 9 bases. This CDR3 spans 17 amino acids. Germline CDR1 and CDR2: MNHEY and SVGEGT. V shed 0 bases and J 0 bases; nucleotides not matched to a gene: 4. The CDR3 bases are TGTGCCAGCAGTTACTCGACCAGCGGGAGGAGCACAGATACGCAGTATTTT. Translating gives CASSYSTSGRSTDTQYF.

This clone came up a few times. The chain recombines TRBV11-3 with TRBJ2-1; possible D gene TRBD2, 7 bases. The CDR3 totals 16 residues. Trimming removed 4 bases at V and 7 bases at J, with 20 bases between. Germline CDR1 SGHNT, CDR2 YENEEA. Here the CDR3 reads CASSSLRPGGANEQFF. As DNA, the CDR3 is TGTGCCAGCAGCTCCCTTAGGCCTGGGGGGGCTAATGAGCAGTTCTTC. The full variable domain, rest sourced from reference TRBV11-3 and TRBJ2-1, is EAGVVQSPRYKIIEKKQPVAFWCNPISGHNTLYWYLQNLGQGPELLIRYENEEAVDDSQLPKDRFSAERLKGVDSTLKIQPAELGDSAVYLCASSSLRPGGANEQFFGPGTRLTVL.

In DNA form, the CDR3 reads TGTGCCAGCGTGGACAGCCTCTACGAGCAGTACTTC. Residues: CASVDSLYEQYF. V gene TRBV6-5 combines with J gene TRBJ2-7; possibly TRBD1 for D (6 bases). In germline, CDR1 is MNHEY, CDR2 SVGAGI. CDR3 size: 12 residues. The V end was cut by 8 bases, the J end by 3 bases, with 11 bases between.

The J gene is TRBJ1-1, the V gene TRBV7-8, with a weak D call TRBD1 (6 bases). The CDR3 is made up of 15 amino acids. Trimming left V 4 bases short and J 0 bases short, with 12 bases between. Germline-derived CDR1 and CDR2 are SGHVS and FQNEAQ. The CDR3 here is CASSSGTHMNTEAFF. CDR3 nucleotide sequence: TGTGCCAGCAGCTCCGGGACACACATGAACACTGAAGCTTTCTTT.

The V call is TRBV4-1, the J call TRBJ2-7, with TRBD2 as a possible D gene (6 bases). Germline values: CDR1 MGHRA, CDR2 YSYEKL. The CDR3 consists of 17 residues. V was shortened by 2 bases and J by 0 bases, with 17 bases between the two germline ends. DNA for the CDR3: TGCGCCAGCAGCCAAATCCAAGGAGGGAAGCACTCCTACGAGCAGTACTTC. Translation: CASSQIQGGKHSYEQYF.

This chain connects TRBV12-3 or TRBV12-4 to TRBJ2-3, with D unresolved. This CDR3 comprises 13 residues. V was shortened by 4 bases and J by 1 base, with 6 bases between the two germline ends. CDR3 sequence (DNA): TGTGCCAGCAGTTCTTTCCGCACAGATACGCAGTATTTT. Its protein product is CASSSFRTDTQYF.

This sequence joins TRBV6-6 and TRBJ1-1, with D possibly TRBD1 on 6 matching bases. The germline V gene has CDR1 MNHNY and CDR2 SVGAGI (reference sequence). The CDR3 length is 12 residues. Between the trimmed V and J ends, which lost 6 bases and 2 bases, there was a span of 7 bases. The CDR3 loop reads CASRQGNTEAFF. The CDR3 DNA follows: TGTGCCAGCAGACAGGGTAACACTGAAGCTTTCTTT.

The chain has TRBV11-2 and TRBJ1-3; D call uncertain. Between the trimmed V and J ends, which lost 4 bases and 0 bases, there was a span of 7 bases. CDR1 SGHAT and CDR2 FQNNGV come from the germline V gene. CDR3 length equals 14 residues. DNA of the CDR3: TGTGCCAGCAGCTCGACATACTCTGGAAACACCATATATTTT. Translating gives CASSSTYSGNTIYF.

The chain recombines TRBV27 with TRBJ1-4; D is possibly TRBD1 (6 bases). The CDR3 contains 15 residues. Germline CDR1 is MNHEY and CDR2 is SMNVEV (reference sequence). V lost 6 bases and J 3 bases, leaving 14 bases between the germline ends. CDR3 amino acids: CASRPTQGANEKLFF. CDR3 DNA: TGTGCCAGCAGACCTACACAGGGTGCTAATGAAAAACTGTTTTTT.

The gene calls are TRBV11-1 and TRBJ2-3, with D possibly being TRBD2 (5 bases). V was trimmed by 4 bases and J by 4 bases, leaving 12 bases between them. Germline loops: CDR1 SGHAT, CDR2 FQDESV (reference sequence). The CDR3 is 14 residues long. The CDR3 sequence is CASSSLWRPDTQYF. The CDR3 nucleotides are TGTGCCAGCAGCTCCTTATGGAGGCCAGATACGCAGTATTTT. The full variable domain, completed using reference TRBV11-1 and TRBJ2-3, is EAEVAQSPRYKITEKSQAVAFWCDPISGHATLYWYRQILGQGPELLVQFQDESVVDDSQLPKDRFSAERLKGVDSTLKIQPAELGDSAMYLCASSSLWRPDTQYFGPGTRLTVL.

This chain links TRBV18 with TRBJ2-4; 7 nucleotides match TRBD1. The CDR3 sequence is 14 residues long. Germline V gene lookup returns CDR1 KGHSH and CDR2 LQKENI. The V and J ends lost 3 bases and 3 bases, in that order; junction bases with no gene match: 2. CDR3 region: CASSPYRGKNIQYF. The CDR3 DNA reads as TGTGCCAGCTCACCCTACAGGGGCAAAAACATTCAGTACTTC.

The chain has TRBV15 and TRBJ2-7; the D gene is possibly TRBD1 (6 bases). There are 16 residues in the CDR3. The V end was cut by 1 base, the J end by 1 base, with 14 bases between. Germline V gives CDR1 LNHNV, CDR2 YYDKDF (reference sequence). The CDR3 loop is CATSRGRGQGSYEQYF. CDR3 DNA: TGTGCCACCAGCAGAGGCCGGGGTCAGGGGTCCTACGAGCAGTACTTC.

V is TRBV5-4 and J is TRBJ1-1; TRBD1 matches at 10 bases. This CDR3 is built from 15 residues. CDR1 SGHNT and CDR2 YYREEE come from the germline V gene (reference sequence). The V segment lost 4 bases and the J segment 5 bases; nucleotides outside the gene matches: 8. CDR3 nucleotides: TGTGCCAGCAGCCCCGACAGGGGGCGGTTAACTGAAGCTTTCTTT. It is translated as CASSPDRGRLTEAFF.

The rearrangement uses TRBV7-2 and TRBJ1-2, with a tentative D call TRBD1 (6 bases). Deletions cut 0 bases from V and 3 bases from J, with 11 bases between. Germline V lookup: CDR1 SGHTA, CDR2 FQGNSA. The CDR3 covers 15 residues. The CDR3: CASSLAAGADYGYTF. The DNA of the CDR3 is TGTGCCAGCAGCTTAGCGGCGGGGGCGGACTATGGCTACACCTTC.

This chain connects TRBV27 to TRBJ1-2; TRBD1 aligns across 7 bases. This CDR3 region has 13 residues. The V and J ends lost 1 base and 7 bases, in that order; junction bases with no gene match: 3. Germline CDR1 and CDR2: MNHEY and SMNVEV (reference sequence). Here the CDR3 reads CASSLLGGVGYTF. Here the CDR3 DNA reads TGTGCCAGCAGTTTATTAGGGGGCGTTGGCTACACCTTC.

The gene calls are TRBV5-1 and TRBJ2-1; tentatively, D is TRBD1 (6 bases). The germline CDR1 and CDR2 sequences are SGHRS and YFSETQ. The CDR3 is made up of 13 amino acids. Trimming left V 4 bases short and J 8 bases short, with 13 bases between. CDR3 sequence: CASSREQGYEQFF. The CDR3 coding sequence is TGCGCCAGCAGCCGAGAACAGGGCTATGAGCAGTTCTTC.

The chain joins TRBV11-2 to TRBJ1-1; D ambiguous. CDR1 is SGHAT and CDR2 is FQNNGV in the germline V gene. V was trimmed by 1 base and J by 0 bases, leaving 9 bases between them. CDR3 length: 15 amino acids. CDR3 DNA sequence: TGTGCCAGCAGCTTAGGTGCGGGTGTGAACACTGAAGCTTTCTTT. This sequence encodes CASSLGAGVNTEAFF.

The chain has TRBV4-3 and TRBJ2-1; TRBD2 might be the D (6 bases). CDR1 is LGHNA and CDR2 is YSLEER in the germline V gene. The CDR3 loop spans 13 amino acids. Trimming cost V 1 base and J 10 bases, with 11 bases left between them. The CDR3 DNA follows: TGCGCCAGCAGCCAAGTAATACGGGAGGAGCAGTTCTTC. Translation: CASSQVIREEQFF.

This clone was observed a few times. The V call is TRBV19, the J call TRBJ1-3; a possible D gene is TRBD1 (6 bases). The V and J ends lost 4 bases and 10 bases respectively, with 17 bases between them. The CDR3 consists of 14 residues. Germline-derived CDR1 and CDR2 are LNHDA and SQIVND (reference sequence). CDR3 amino acids: CASSKPGAARTIYF. The CDR3 DNA is TGTGCCAGTAGTAAGCCAGGGGCAGCGAGGACCATATATTTT.

J is TRBJ2-1 and V is TRBV28; 7 bases agree with TRBD2. V dropped 3 bases and J dropped 7; count of bases not matched to a gene: 9. The germline V gene has CDR1 MDHEN and CDR2 SYDVKM. This CDR3 has 15 residues. CDR3 DNA sequence: TGTGCCAGCAGTTTGTGGGGGAGGGCCAGAAATGAGCAGTTCTTC. Translation: CASSLWGRARNEQFF.

The genes are TRBV7-2 and TRBJ2-4, with D maybe TRBD2 (5 bases). The V gene lost 5 bases and the J gene lost 7 bases, with 15 bases spanning the gap. Per the germline V gene, CDR1 is SGHTA and CDR2 is FQGNSA. The CDR3 has 14 residues. The CDR3 here is CASSPPTSENIQYF. The CDR3 DNA follows: TGTGCCAGCAGCCCCCCCACTAGTGAGAACATTCAGTACTTC.

The chain joins TRBV5-1 to TRBJ1-1; the D gene is possibly TRBD1 (6 bases). The CDR3 extends over 13 amino acids. Germline values: CDR1 SGHRS, CDR2 YFSETQ. V lost 4 bases and J 5 bases, leaving 12 bases between the germline ends. Here the CDR3 DNA reads TGCGCCAGCAGCCCTACAGGGTTTACTGAAGCTTTCTTT. Translating it yields CASSPTGFTEAFF.